The 9 T cell receptor beta chains given below trace back to one sample, sequenced in a study of shared clonotypes between healthy human individuals. Repertoires were generated with immunoSEQ multiplex PCR, while TCRdb's copy carries only in-frame clones and drops some. The sample consists of around 1,900,000 clones, around 93% of them appearing once. Naive CD8 cells lacked CD45RO and underwent positive selection for CCR7, leaving out terminally differentiated effector memory CD45RA+ cells. The sequencing input was naive CD8+ T cells from PBMCs. The receptors shown here come from a man between 18 and 35 years old in good health. Some clones in this sample may be carry-over from other donors' samples.

CDR3 loop: CASSPEGGTGELFF. As DNA, the CDR3 is TGTGCCAGCAGCCCGGAGGGAGGCACCGGGGAGCTGTTTTTT. The rearrangement uses TRBV13 and TRBJ2-2, with D possibly being TRBD2 (6 bases). V dropped 5 bases and J dropped 4 bases, with 11 bases sitting between them. This CDR3 is built from 14 residues. Germline V gives CDR1 PRHDT, CDR2 FYEKMQ (reference sequence).

The chain is built from TRBV13 and TRBJ2-7; 7 nucleotides match TRBD1. This CDR3 is built from 16 residues. Germline values: CDR1 PRHDT, CDR2 FYEKMQ (reference sequence). J gave up 1 base and V 4 bases, and 10 bases lay outside the gene matches. CDR3 bases: TGTGCCAGCAGCTCCAACACCGGGACAGCATCCTACGAGCAGTACTTC. It codes for CASSSNTGTASYEQYF.

The chain employs TRBV19 and TRBJ1-5; D ambiguous. The CDR3 has 14 residues. V lost 5 bases and J lost 1, with 9 bases in between. Germline V gene lookup returns CDR1 LNHDA and CDR2 SQIVND (reference sequence). The CDR3 loop reads CASSVTRSNQPQHF. DNA for the CDR3: TGTGCCAGTAGTGTGACAAGAAGCAATCAGCCCCAGCATTTT.

CDR3 region: CSVADVPGELFF. In DNA form, the CDR3 reads TGCAGCGTTGCGGACGTCCCCGGGGAGCTGTTTTTT. This rearrangement joins TRBV29-1 to TRBJ2-2; D remains unclear. Trimming took off 4 bases at V and 6 bases at J, with 9 bases between the two ends. Germline V gene sequence: CDR1 SQVTM, CDR2 ANQGSEA. The CDR3 is 12 amino acids.

The chain joins TRBV18 to TRBJ1-3; D remains ambiguous. The V gene lost 6 bases and the J gene lost 10 bases, with 10 bases spanning the gap. Germline lookup yields CDR1 KGHSH and CDR2 LQKENI. There are 11 residues in the CDR3. Here the CDR3 reads CASSRAGTIYF. The CDR3 DNA sequence: TGTGCCAGCTCCCGGGCGGGGACCATATATTTT.

Concerning this clone itself: Germline is not matched at one junction end, which may reflect a read error. The V call is TRBV4-3, the J call TRBJ2-1, with D uncertain. From germline, CDR1 is LGHNA and CDR2 YSLEER. This CDR3 is built from 13 residues. CDR3 sequence: CASSQDNYDEQFF. The DNA for the CDR3 is TGCGCCAGCAGCCAAGACAACTACGATGAGCAGTTCTTC.

The J gene is TRBJ2-5, the V gene TRBV4-1; D call uncertain. The germline V gene encodes CDR1 MGHRA and CDR2 YSYEKL. The CDR3 has 15 residues. Trimming cost V 0 bases and J 2 bases, with 10 bases left between them. CDR3 DNA sequence: TGCGCCAGCAGCCAAGATACAGTCAGGCAAGAGACCCAGTACTTC. Its protein product is CASSQDTVRQETQYF.

V and J are TRBV4-1 and TRBJ1-3; D call uncertain. The CDR3 runs to 15 residues. In germline, CDR1 is MGHRA, CDR2 YSYEKL. V was shortened by 4 bases and J by 0 bases, with 10 bases between the two germline ends. The CDR3 sequence: CASSPRRTSGNTIYF. Written as DNA, the CDR3 is TGCGCCAGCAGCCCTCGACGGACCTCTGGAAACACCATATATTTT.

This clone was seen only once. The chain has TRBV28 and TRBJ2-7; a possible D gene is TRBD1 (5 bases). CDR3 size: 14 residues. Trimming took off 6 bases at V and 6 bases at J, with 18 bases between the two ends. CDR1 is MDHEN and CDR2 is SYDVKM in the germline V gene. Here the CDR3 DNA reads TGTGCCAGCAGCATCCTCCAGGGAACCTCCGAGCAGTACTTC. It codes for CASSILQGTSEQYF.